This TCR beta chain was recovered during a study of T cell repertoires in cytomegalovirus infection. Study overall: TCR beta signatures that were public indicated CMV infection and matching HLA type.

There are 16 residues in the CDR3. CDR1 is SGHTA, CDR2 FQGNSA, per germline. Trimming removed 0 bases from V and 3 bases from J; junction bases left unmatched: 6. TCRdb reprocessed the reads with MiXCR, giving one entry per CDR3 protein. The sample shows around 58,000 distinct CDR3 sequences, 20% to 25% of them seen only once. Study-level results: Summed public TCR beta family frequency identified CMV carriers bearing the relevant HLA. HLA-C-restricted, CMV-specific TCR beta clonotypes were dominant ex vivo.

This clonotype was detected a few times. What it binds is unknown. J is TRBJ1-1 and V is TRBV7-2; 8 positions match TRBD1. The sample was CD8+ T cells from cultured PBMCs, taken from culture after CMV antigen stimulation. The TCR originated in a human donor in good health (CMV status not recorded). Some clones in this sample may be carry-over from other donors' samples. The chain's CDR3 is CASSLADRDWDTEAFF. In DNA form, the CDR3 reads TGTGCCAGCAGCTTAGCGGACAGGGATTGGGACACTGAAGCTTTCTTT.